This T cell receptor beta chain was retrieved from a study of cytomegalovirus exposure and HLA in healthy donors. Overall study results and limits: In terms of immune exposure information, only CMV serostatus was available. Later analysis reportedly placed an Asian-associated ancestry cluster below the approximately 680-donor mean in N-insertions. Specificity for CMV antigens was confirmed in vitro for a few of the CMV-associated chains. When presence/absence was analysed, sequencing depth was taken to be roughly uniform across donors.

This CDR3 region has 14 residues. Germline CDR1 reads MNHEY; CDR2 reads SVGAGI. The V gene lost 6 bases and the J gene lost 3 bases, with 12 bases spanning the gap. Comment on this clone: Its antigen is currently unknown.

PCR employed 60 Vbeta and 13 Jbeta primers. Data came from immunoSEQ multiplex PCR; TCRdb stores just in-frame clones and leaves some out. The table lists around 270,000 clones, around 80% of them singletons, with about 0.3% in the top ten. Sequencing used PBMCs. The genes are TRBV6-5 and TRBJ1-5, with unresolved D. The TCR originated in a girl aged 2 to 9 in good health and CMV-seronegative. The CDR3 protein is CASRLGRDNQPQHF. CDR3 bases: TGTGCCAGCAGATTAGGACGGGACAATCAGCCCCAGCATTTT.